This note documents a single TCR beta chain sequence. The assay was immunoSEQ multiplex PCR, and TCRdb's table has in-frame clones only and misses some. Among under 150,000 clones listed, about 94% were seen once. These data come from a study of control samples from healthy donors and cancer patients. CDR1 is LGHDT, CDR2 YNNKEL, per germline (reference sequence). Trimming pared 2 bases from V and 4 bases from J, leaving 12 bases between. The CDR3 has 14 amino acids. The receptor comes from a man younger than 40 in good health. The genes are TRBV3-1 (or the pseudogene TRBV3-2) and TRBJ2-7; D may match TRBD1 or TRBD2 (5 bases each). Sequences were obtained from blood. CDR3 loop: CASSQSRAGYEQYF. The CDR3 DNA follows: TGTGCCAGCAGCCAATCGCGGGCAGGGTACGAGCAGTACTTC.